This T cell receptor beta chain was captured in a study of radiation and T cells in renal cell carcinoma. TCRdb keeps only in-frame clones here, not all; method: immunoSEQ multiplex PCR. The table records some 150,000 clones, 87% of them present only once. With V trimmed by 6 bases and J by 9 bases, 8 bases remained unmatched. The germline gives CDR1 MNHEY, CDR2 SVGAGI. The CDR3 totals 13 residues. Regarding time point: blood 2 weeks post-SBRT. Treatment described: 15 Gy SBRT to primary tumor, nephrectomy 4 weeks later. The patient's renal cell carcinoma had clear cell pathology. The sequence came from a woman between 45 and 60 years old with renal cell carcinoma. This chain joins TRBV6-5 and TRBJ1-3, with 7 bases lining up with TRBD1. Sequenced material: blood, taken from a patient whose treatment included radiotherapy and nephrectomy. This CDR3 is CASRDRDSGTIYF. CDR3 bases: TGTGCCAGCAGAGACCGGGACAGCGGCACCATATATTTT.